The next 21 T cell receptor beta chains were all read from a single sample in a study of post-analysis software for immune sequencing data. Whole-study results and caveats: In patients, TRBV5-6, TRBV5-1 and TRBV20-1 belonged to five or six TRBV segments found more frequently than in controls.

Incorporated into the TCR beta cDNA libraries were unique molecular identifiers, which served to reduce PCR and sequencing biases. TCRdb re-derived calls from the PCR reads in MiXCR, one entry per CDR3 protein. The top ten clones hold under 2% of a sample with 450,000 to 700,000 distinct CDR3 sequences, about 44% of them seen once. These receptors' targets are unknown. Sequences were obtained from blood. The receptors originated from a girl between 10 and 17 years old with multiple sclerosis.

This sequence joins TRBV6-6 and TRBJ2-5, with TRBD2 matching over 13 bases. The J call may be mistaken, given a closer DNA end match to TRBJ2-7. Germline values: CDR1 MNHNY, CDR2 SVGAGI (reference sequence). The CDR3 is 16 residues long. CDR3 in DNA: TGTGCCAGCAGTAACCCGGGACTAGCGGGGACTTACGAGCAGTACTTC. This gives the protein CASSNPGLAGTYEQYF.

V and J are TRBV20-1 and TRBJ1-2, with D perhaps matching TRBD1 (6 bases). The germline V gene has CDR1 DFQATT and CDR2 SNEGSKA (reference sequence). CDR3 length: 13 residues. V was trimmed by 0 bases and J by 8 bases, leaving 13 bases between them. The CDR3 bases are TGCAGTGCTAGAGATCTTGCAGGGGTAGGCTACACCTTC. Translated, it gives CSARDLAGVGYTF.

This chain links TRBV5-1 with TRBJ2-1; D is possibly TRBD1 (8 bases). Trimming stripped 0 bases from V and 8 bases from J, with 12 bases between. CDR3 length equals 14 residues. Germline CDR1 is SGHRS and CDR2 is YFSETQ. This CDR3 reads CASSLGTGRDEQFF. The CDR3 nucleotides are TGCGCCAGCAGCTTGGGGACAGGGAGGGATGAGCAGTTCTTC.

The rearrangement joins TRBV20-1 to TRBJ2-3; 9 bases map to TRBD1. After removal of 0 bases from V and 4 bases from J, the junction contained 5 bases not matched to a gene. The CDR3 extends over 15 amino acids. Germline V gene lookup returns CDR1 DFQATT and CDR2 SNEGSKA (reference sequence). CDR3 in DNA: TGCAGTGCTAGAGATTCACAGGGGGCGTCAGATACGCAGTATTTT. This sequence encodes CSARDSQGASDTQYF.

This clonotype was counted between two and nine times. The chain recombines TRBV5-1 with TRBJ2-3; unclear D gene. The ends were cut back, 4 bases at V and 2 bases at J, with 8 bases in the middle. The CDR3 extends over 13 amino acids. Germline CDR1 and CDR2: SGHRS and YFSETQ. In DNA form, the CDR3 reads TGCGCCAGCAGCCCGCACTCCACAGATACGCAGTATTTT. Translated: CASSPHSTDTQYF.

On this clonotype itself: One end of the junction is discordant with germline, which a read error may explain. V usage is TRBV5-4 and J usage is TRBJ1-1; 11 nucleotides align to TRBD1. CDR3 size: 14 residues. The germline CDR1 and CDR2 sequences are SGHNT and YYREEE (reference sequence). The CDR3 DNA sequence: TGTGCCAGCGGCTTGGACAGGGGGCAAACTGAAGCTTTCTTT. Its protein product is CASGLDRGQTEAFF.

The chain recombines TRBV20-1 with TRBJ1-1; the D gene is possibly TRBD1 (5 bases). CDR1 is DFQATT, CDR2 SNEGSKA, per germline (reference sequence). Trimming took 8 bases from V and 1 from J, leaving 14 bases between them. The CDR3 has 13 residues. CDR3 amino acids: CSSGRDSNTEAFF. The CDR3 coding sequence is TGCAGTAGTGGGAGGGACTCGAACACTGAAGCTTTCTTT.

This clonotype turned up a few times. The genes are TRBV29-1 and TRBJ2-5, with 10 bases aligning to TRBD1. CDR1 and CDR2 from the germline V gene are SQVTM and ANQGSEA. This CDR3 spans 14 amino acids. The junction had 6 bases not matched to a gene; V was cut back by 4 bases and J by 4 bases. DNA of the CDR3: TGCAGCGTTGTGGACAGGGGGACGCGAGAGACCCAGTACTTC. Protein product: CSVVDRGTRETQYF.

This clonotype was found a few times. The gene calls are TRBV12-3 or TRBV12-4 and TRBJ1-2; D unresolved. Trimming removed 1 base at V and 4 bases at J, with 13 bases between. The CDR3 runs to 15 residues. The CDR3: CASSLGAVRLYGYTF. CDR3 nucleotide sequence: TGTGCCAGCAGTTTAGGGGCCGTGCGGCTCTATGGCTACACCTTC.

This sequence joins TRBV24-1 and TRBJ2-1; no reliable D call. This CDR3 is built from 11 residues. Trimming took off 5 bases at V and 8 bases at J, with 6 bases between the two ends. Per the germline V gene, CDR1 is KGHDR and CDR2 is SFDVKD. This CDR3 reads CATSVSHEQFF. CDR3 nucleotide sequence: TGTGCCACCAGTGTATCCCATGAGCAGTTCTTC.

This clonotype was seen more than once but under ten times. CDR3 residues: CSARDSLTGSDYYGYTF. For the CDR3, the DNA is TGCAGTGCTAGAGATTCCCTGACAGGGTCGGATTACTATGGCTACACCTTC. The chain links TRBV20-1 to TRBJ1-2, with 7 nucleotides matching TRBD1. The germline CDR1 and CDR2 sequences are DFQATT and SNEGSKA (reference sequence). V shed 0 bases and J 3 bases; nucleotides not matched to a gene: 13. The CDR3 totals 17 residues.

V is TRBV2 and J is TRBJ2-1, with a possible D match to TRBD2 (5 bases). This CDR3 has 13 residues. The V end lost 6 bases, the J end lost 7 bases, and 13 bases lay between the germline ends. CDR1 SNHLY and CDR2 FYNNEI come from the germline V gene. CDR3 in amino acids: CASRGSPGNEQFF. The CDR3 DNA reads as TGTGCCAGCAGGGGGAGTCCGGGTAATGAGCAGTTCTTC.

The chain carries TRBV12-3 or TRBV12-4 and TRBJ2-1; possible D gene TRBD1, 5 bases. CDR3 length: 17 amino acids. V gave up 0 bases and J gave up 0 bases, with 12 bases separating them. CDR3: CASSLALRGTSYNEQFF. CDR3 DNA sequence: TGTGCCAGCAGTTTAGCGCTAAGGGGAACCTCCTACAATGAGCAGTTCTTC.

V gene TRBV12-3 or TRBV12-4 combines with J gene TRBJ2-4; tentative D call: TRBD2 (6 bases). The J call may be incorrect, as the DNA end agrees better with TRBJ2-7. The CDR3 has 14 residues. The CDR3 region is CASSFGGIWYEQYF. The CDR3 region has the DNA TGTGCCAGCAGTTTTGGGGGGATATGGTACGAGCAGTACTTC.

The chain links TRBV7-9 to TRBJ1-2; D unclear. Germline V gene data show CDR1 as SEHNR and CDR2 as FQNEAQ (reference sequence). This CDR3 is built from 15 residues. The ends were cut back, 6 bases at V and 8 bases at J, with 22 bases in the middle. Here the CDR3 DNA reads TGTGCCAGCAGTCACACCCCGATTAGAAGTAACGGCTACACCTTC. Encoded protein: CASSHTPIRSNGYTF.

The chain carries TRBV10-2 and TRBJ2-6; no definite D call. The CDR3 is 18 residues long. Trimming left V 0 bases short and J 0 bases short, with 12 bases between. Germline-derived CDR1 and CDR2 are WSHSY and SAAADI. CDR3 nucleotides: TGCGCCAGCAGTGAGTCGAGTCCAGGTATCTCTGGGGCCAACGTCCTGACTTTC. Translation gives CASSESSPGISGANVLTF.

This chain connects TRBV19 to TRBJ2-7, with TRBD1 matching over 8 bases. The last part of the DNA fits TRBJ2-5 better; the J call may be wrong. The CDR3 runs 15 residues. From germline, CDR1 is LNHDA and CDR2 SQIVND (reference sequence). The DNA for the CDR3 is TGTGCCAGCCGTAACCAGGGGGCCCCATGGGAGACCCAGTACTTC. Encoded protein: CASRNQGAPWETQYF.

At least ten counts were recorded for this clonotype. V usage is TRBV4-1 and J usage is TRBJ2-7; the D gene is possibly TRBD1 (5 bases). The CDR3 consists of 12 residues. Germline CDR1 is MGHRA and CDR2 is YSYEKL. Deletions cut 3 bases from V and 12 bases from J, with 15 bases between. Here the CDR3 DNA reads TGCGCCAGCAGCCAGGGGTCGCAGGGTCCGTACTTC. This gives the protein CASSQGSQGPYF.

V gene TRBV11-2 combines with J gene TRBJ2-7; no clear D gene. The germline V gene encodes CDR1 SGHAT and CDR2 FQNNGV. V was clipped by 0 bases and J by 0 bases, with 6 bases between them. The CDR3 totals 14 residues. The CDR3 DNA reads TGTGCCAGCAGCTTAGAAATCCTCTCCTACGAGCAGTACTTC. Amino acid sequence: CASSLEILSYEQYF.

The CDR3 DNA reads TGTGCCAGCAGCTTTAAATCGGGGGATACGCAGTATTTT. Residues: CASSFKSGDTQYF. The rearrangement links TRBV7-2 to TRBJ2-3, with TRBD2 as a possible D gene (5 bases). The CDR3 covers 13 residues. With 3 bases removed from V and 6 bases from J, the gap between germline ends came to 10 bases. In germline, CDR1 is SGHTA, CDR2 FQGNSA.

This clonotype was observed a handful of times. A read error may produce the germline difference seen at one junction end. The rearrangement joins TRBV7-7 to TRBJ2-5, with TRBD2 as a possible D gene (6 bases). The CDR3 extends over 15 amino acids. Germline CDR1 is SSHAT and CDR2 is FNYEAQ (reference sequence). Here the CDR3 reads CASSFVASRGETQYF. CDR3 coding DNA: TGTGCTAGCAGCTTTGTTGCATCCCGGGGGGAGACCCAGTACTTC.